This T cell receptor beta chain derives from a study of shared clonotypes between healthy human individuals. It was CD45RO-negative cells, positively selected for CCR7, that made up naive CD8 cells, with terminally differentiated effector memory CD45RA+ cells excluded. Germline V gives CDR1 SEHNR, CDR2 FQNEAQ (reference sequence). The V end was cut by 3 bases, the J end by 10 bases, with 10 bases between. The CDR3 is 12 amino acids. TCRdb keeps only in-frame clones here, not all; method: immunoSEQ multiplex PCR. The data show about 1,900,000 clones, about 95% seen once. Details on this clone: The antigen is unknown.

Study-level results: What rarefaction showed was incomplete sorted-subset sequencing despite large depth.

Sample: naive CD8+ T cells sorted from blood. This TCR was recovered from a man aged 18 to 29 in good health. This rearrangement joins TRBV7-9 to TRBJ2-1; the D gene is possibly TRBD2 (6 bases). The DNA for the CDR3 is TGTGCCAGCAGCTTCCCGGCGGGAGAGCAGTTCTTC. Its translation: CASSFPAGEQFF.